Listed below are T cell receptor beta chains from one sample, sequenced in a study of regulatory T cells in long-lasting Graves disease. One entry per CDR3 protein results from TCRdb running MiXCR on the multiplex PCR reads. The table lists about 340,000 distinct CDR3 sequences, 15% to 20% of them singletons. The source material was peripheral blood mononuclear cells (PBMCs), sampled when the disease was refractory, from a patient treated with antithyroid drugs. Every receptor here comes from a female donor with Graves disease. The CDR3 runs from the conserved cysteine through the conserved F or W. A D gene is named only where the DNA matches it firmly. Expanded clones get a size class; other rows say once, few or many, or leave the size out.

v_gene: TRBV4-1
j_gene: TRBJ2-7
abundance: .
d_gene: TRBD2
CDR3aa: CASSSPRGGNEQYF
CDR3nt: TGCGCCAGCAGCTCGCCCCGGGGGGGCAACGAGCAGTACTTC

v_gene: TRBV6-5
j_gene: TRBJ1-1
abundance: many
d_gene: .
CDR3aa: CASSYSGANTEAFF
CDR3nt: TGTGCCAGCAGTTACAGTGGGGCAAACACTGAAGCTTTCTTT

v_gene: TRBV2
j_gene: TRBJ1-1
abundance: many
d_gene: .
CDR3aa: CASSDPAGDNTEAFF
CDR3nt: TGTGCCAGCAGTGACCCCGCAGGAGACAACACTGAAGCTTTCTTT

v_gene: TRBV29-1
j_gene: TRBJ1-4
abundance: many
d_gene: .
CDR3aa: CSLYHRTTNEKLFF
CDR3nt: TGCAGCCTCTACCACCGGACAACTAATGAAAAACTGTTTTTT

v_gene: TRBV4-1
j_gene: TRBJ1-5
abundance: .
d_gene: .
CDR3aa: CASSNPPGRTGQPQHF
CDR3nt: TGCGCCAGCAGCAACCCGCCGGGCAGGACGGGTCAGCCCCAGCATTTT

v_gene: TRBV20-1
j_gene: TRBJ2-5
abundance: .
d_gene: .
CDR3aa: CSARGIGQETQYF
CDR3nt: TGCAGTGCTAGAGGGATCGGGCAAGAGACCCAGTACTTC

v_gene: TRBV12-3/TRBV12-4
j_gene: TRBJ2-5
abundance: many
d_gene: TRBD1
CDR3aa: CASSNDEWTGEQETQYF
CDR3nt: TGTGCCAGCAGTAACGACGAATGGACAGGGGAACAAGAGACCCAGTACTTC

v_gene: TRBV28
j_gene: TRBJ2-7
abundance: many
d_gene: TRBD2
CDR3aa: CASSLWASGGLNSYEQYF
CDR3nt: TGTGCCAGCAGTTTATGGGCTAGCGGGGGCCTTAACTCCTACGAGCAGTACTTC

v_gene: TRBV24-1
j_gene: TRBJ1-1
abundance: many
d_gene: .
CDR3aa: CATSEKGTANTEAFF
CDR3nt: TGTGCCACCAGTGAAAAAGGGACGGCGAACACTGAAGCTTTCTTT

v_gene: TRBV4-1
j_gene: TRBJ2-2
abundance: few
d_gene: TRBD2
CDR3aa: CASSQFLLAGRNTGELFF
CDR3nt: TGCGCCAGCAGCCAATTCCTACTAGCGGGGAGAAACACCGGGGAGCTGTTTTTT

v_gene: TRBV6-1
j_gene: TRBJ2-7
abundance: few
d_gene: TRBD1
CDR3aa: CASSHLPGTGGAWEQYF
CDR3nt: TGTGCCAGCAGTCACCTCCCAGGGACAGGGGGCGCGTGGGAGCAGTACTTC

v_gene: TRBV7-3
j_gene: TRBJ2-5
abundance: many
d_gene: TRBD2
CDR3aa: CASSGSGSTEETQYF
CDR3nt: TGTGCCAGCAGCGGTAGCGGGAGCACGGAAGAGACCCAGTACTTC

v_gene: TRBV11-2
j_gene: TRBJ2-7
abundance: .
d_gene: .
CDR3aa: CASSWRTSPYEQYF
CDR3nt: TGTGCCAGCAGCTGGAGGACGTCCCCCTACGAGCAGTACTTC

v_gene: TRBV7-2
j_gene: TRBJ1-6
abundance: many
d_gene: .
CDR3aa: CASSLQPQGGNSPLHF
CDR3nt: TGTGCCAGCAGCCTACAACCGCAGGGTGGGAATTCACCCCTCCACTTT

v_gene: TRBV6-2/TRBV6-3
j_gene: TRBJ2-4
abundance: few
d_gene: TRBD2
CDR3aa: CASRPRLAGGRNIQYF
CDR3nt: TGTGCCAGCAGACCAAGACTAGCGGGGGGGAGAAACATTCAGTACTTC

v_gene: TRBV2
j_gene: TRBJ1-2
abundance: many
d_gene: .
CDR3aa: CASSVSQLPFYGYTF
CDR3nt: TGTGCCAGCAGTGTAAGCCAGCTACCTTTCTATGGCTACACCTTC

v_gene: TRBV20-1
j_gene: TRBJ2-7
abundance: many
d_gene: .
CDR3aa: CSARPQSSSYEQYF
CDR3nt: TGCAGTGCTAGGCCCCAGAGCTCCTCCTACGAGCAGTACTTC

v_gene: TRBV4-3
j_gene: TRBJ1-1
abundance: few
d_gene: .
CDR3aa: CASSQVHLLNTEAFF
CDR3nt: TGCGCCAGCAGCCAGGTACACCTATTGAACACTGAAGCTTTCTTT

v_gene: TRBV10-3
j_gene: TRBJ1-6
abundance: .
d_gene: TRBD1
CDR3aa: CAISETTGFGNNSPLHF
CDR3nt: TGTGCCATCAGTGAGACGACAGGGTTCGGGAATAATTCACCCCTCCACTTT

v_gene: TRBV10-3
j_gene: TRBJ2-7
abundance: few
d_gene: .
CDR3aa: CAISAGGHPSYEQYF
CDR3nt: TGTGCCATCAGTGCCGGGGGTCATCCCTCCTACGAGCAGTACTTC

v_gene: TRBV12-3/TRBV12-4
j_gene: TRBJ2-2
abundance: many
d_gene: TRBD1
CDR3aa: CASNEDRVGTGELFF
CDR3nt: TGTGCCAGCAATGAGGACAGGGTGGGGACCGGGGAGCTGTTTTTT

v_gene: TRBV20-1
j_gene: TRBJ2-5
abundance: .
d_gene: TRBD2
CDR3aa: CSARTSGRAQETQYF
CDR3nt: TGCAGTGCTAGAACTAGCGGGAGGGCCCAAGAGACCCAGTACTTC